Listed below are T cell receptor beta chains from one sample, sequenced in a study of regulatory T cells in long-lasting Graves disease. A single record per CDR3 protein comes from TCRdb applying MiXCR to the multiplex PCR reads. The sample includes some 400,000 distinct CDR3 sequences, just under 15% of them seen just once. The same sample was also used in a study of T cells in Graves' hyperthyroidism and ophthalmopathy.

The material sequenced was peripheral blood mononuclear cells (PBMCs), taken at new diagnosis, from a patient treated with antithyroid drugs. The receptor source for this set is a woman younger than 45 with Graves disease. Each CDR3 is given with its conserved first and last residue. Fields, in order: CDR3 protein, J gene, V gene, clone size, D gene. D genes are given only for firm matches. Clone size, where shown, is once, few, many, or a class for clones that have expanded.

CASSSAPLGTQYF TRBJ2-5 TRBV12-3/TRBV12-4 many -
CATSDSGVYGYTF TRBJ1-2 TRBV24-1 few -
CASSSGQGNGYTF TRBJ1-2 TRBV7-3 - TRBD1
CASSSGLGALEQFF TRBJ2-1 TRBV13 many TRBD2
CSARQAISNTGELFF TRBJ2-2 TRBV20-1 few -
CATGLTETNEQFF TRBJ2-1 TRBV5-1 - -
CSAMGLAGNNEQFF TRBJ2-1 TRBV20-1 many TRBD2
CAISVPGQNEDTQYF TRBJ2-3 TRBV10-3 - TRBD1
CASSEGGSEAFF TRBJ1-1 TRBV6-1 - -
CASSQGTSGLLSTDTQYF TRBJ2-3 TRBV3-1 many TRBD2
CASSLVGGSSYEQYF TRBJ2-7 TRBV5-1 many TRBD2
CAWSPGQGSYEQYF TRBJ2-7 TRBV30 many TRBD1
CASSLPTDGGGYTF TRBJ1-2 TRBV5-1 many -
CSVAEGGTDTQYF TRBJ2-3 TRBV29-1 few -
CASSPQETQYF TRBJ2-5 TRBV18 many -
CASSGQNLGTDTQYF TRBJ2-3 TRBV11-2 many -
CASSLAGLAGSTDTQYF TRBJ2-3 TRBV5-1 few TRBD2
CSARGLAGGVETYEQYF TRBJ2-7 TRBV20-1 many TRBD2